This T cell receptor beta chain was recorded in a study of T cells in Graves' hyperthyroidism and ophthalmopathy. Study observations and caveats: The blood repertoire included most of the expanded thyroid clonotypes above 0.001.

The CDR3 extends over 16 amino acids. V was pared by 4 bases and J by 5 bases, with 13 bases of the junction left unmatched. In its sample, this clonotype was seen many times. Its specificity is not known. Clinical symptoms, serum thyroxine, TRAb, thyroid ultrasound and orbital computed tomography informed diagnoses. It was 10 ml of fresh peripheral blood that supplied the PBMCs. Authors of the study amplified TCR beta CDR3 regions from RNA transcripts. The HTBI primer set drove a first-round RT-PCR of the TCR CDR3. TCRdb re-called the multiplex PCR reads with MiXCR, one entry per CDR3 protein. The sample includes hundreds of thousands of distinct CDR3 sequences, 15% to 20% seen only once; the top ten take roughly 47%.

The receptor was derived from a man aged 35-49 years with Graves' ophthalmopathy. Sequences were obtained from blood. This chain joins TRBV12-3 or TRBV12-4 and TRBJ2-7; the match to TRBD1 covers 8 bases. This CDR3 is CASSSGQGRRGNEQYF. The CDR3 coding sequence is TGTGCCAGCAGTTCCGGACAGGGACGGAGGGGCAACGAGCAGTACTTC.